The 18 T cell receptor beta chains reported below all come from one sample, sequenced in a study of post-analysis software for immune sequencing data. Unique molecular identifiers were present in the TCR beta cDNA libraries. From the PCR reads, TCRdb called clonotypes with MiXCR, one entry per CDR3 protein. The sample shows roughly 150,000 distinct CDR3 sequences, about 36% of them seen only once. The starting material was blood, obtained after autologous hematopoietic stem cell transplantation. The receptors shown here come from a girl under 18 with multiple sclerosis.

The chain recombines TRBV20-1 with TRBJ2-3, with TRBD2 matching 13 bases. V gave up 5 bases and J gave up 2 bases; unmatched junction bases: 10. Germline lookup yields CDR1 DFQATT and CDR2 SNEGSKA (reference sequence). The CDR3 has 17 amino acids. Here the CDR3 DNA reads TGCAGTGCTGTCGGGACTAGCGGGGCTAAGGCCACAGATACGCAGTATTTT. Encoded protein: CSAVGTSGAKATDTQYF.

The table lists this clonotype with a few counts. The chain combines TRBV30 with TRBJ2-4, with D tentatively TRBD2 (5 bases). The CDR3 runs to 15 residues. Germline values: CDR1 GTSNPN, CDR2 SVGIG (reference sequence). V lost 2 bases to trimming and J lost 1 base, with 12 bases between them. CDR3 in amino acids: CAWSFPSPAKNIQYF. The CDR3 DNA follows: TGTGCCTGGAGTTTCCCTAGCCCGGCCAAAAACATTCAGTACTTC.

The chain employs TRBV4-1 and TRBJ2-5; 7 nucleotides align to TRBD1. This CDR3 spans 14 amino acids. In germline, CDR1 is MGHRA, CDR2 YSYEKL. After removal of 4 bases from V and 3 bases from J, the junction contained 5 bases not matched to a gene. The CDR3 sequence is CASSPRDRKETQYF. The DNA for the CDR3 is TGCGCCAGCAGCCCACGGGACAGAAAAGAGACCCAGTACTTC.

This clonotype was found many times. CDR3 sequence: CASSATSGPSYEQYF. The DNA of the CDR3 is TGTGCCAGCAGCGCGACTAGCGGGCCATCCTACGAGCAGTACTTC. The V gene is TRBV6-2 or TRBV6-3, the J gene TRBJ2-7, with 10 nucleotides matching TRBD2. CDR3 size: 15 residues. Germline CDR1 is MNHEY and CDR2 is SVGEGT. V shed 6 bases, J shed 1 base, and the junction held 6 bases outside the gene matches.

This clonotype showed up many times. This chain connects TRBV19 to TRBJ2-7, with D perhaps matching TRBD1 or TRBD2 (6 bases each). The CDR3 length is 15 residues. V was cut by 3 bases and J by 2 bases, with 14 bases left in between. Germline V gene data show CDR1 as LNHDA and CDR2 as SQIVND (reference sequence). The CDR3 spells CASSISAGQTYEQYF. CDR3 DNA: TGTGCCAGTAGTATTAGTGCGGGACAAACCTACGAGCAGTACTTC.

This clonotype was recorded at least ten times. This chain joins TRBV18 and TRBJ1-6; no reliable D call. V gave up 3 bases and J gave up 7 bases, with 4 bases separating them. This CDR3 contains 12 residues. Germline V gene lookup returns CDR1 KGHSH and CDR2 LQKENI. CDR3 loop: CASSPGNSPLHF. The CDR3, as DNA: TGTGCCAGCTCACCGGGGAATTCACCCCTCCACTTT. Drawing the rest from reference TRBV18 and TRBJ1-6, the complete variable domain is NAGVMQNPRHLVRRRGQEARLRCSPMKGHSHVYWYRQLPEEGLKFMVYLQKENIIDESGMPKERFSAEFPKEGPSILRIQQVVRGDSAAYFCASSPGNSPLHFGNGTRLTVT.

This clonotype was observed at least ten times. This rearrangement joins TRBV6-2 or TRBV6-3 to TRBJ2-5; 7 bases fit TRBD1. V dropped 2 bases and J dropped 5; count of bases not matched to a gene: 5. Germline-derived CDR1 and CDR2 are MNHEY and SVGEGT. CDR3 size: 14 residues. The CDR3 loop reads CASSYLQGSETQYF. CDR3 nucleotides: TGTGCCAGCAGTTACCTACAGGGGTCGGAGACCCAGTACTTC.

V and J are TRBV13 and TRBJ2-1; no clear D gene. V shed 1 base and J shed 1 base, with 20 bases lying between them. This CDR3 region has 19 residues. CDR1 is PRHDT, CDR2 FYEKMQ, per germline (reference sequence). The CDR3, as DNA: TGTGCCAGCAGCTTAGTGCCTACCCACGACCCTTGGTCCTACAATGAGCAGTTCTTC. Translated: CASSLVPTHDPWSYNEQFF.

Comments on this clonotype: This clone may be a read error of a much larger clone one base away. The gene calls are TRBV15 and TRBJ2-4, with TRBD2 identical over 7 bases. The DNA end favors TRBJ2-7, so the J call may be wrong. The CDR3 is 14 amino acids. Germline CDR1 LNHNV, CDR2 YYDKDF (reference sequence). The CDR3 protein is CATRPQPGGGEQYV. In DNA form, the CDR3 reads TGTGCCACCAGACCTCAACCGGGAGGAGGCGAGCAGTACGTC.

The CDR3 loop reads CASRPGTGGNEQFF. CDR3 sequence (DNA): TGTGCCAGCAGGCCCGGGACAGGGGGCAATGAGCAGTTCTTC. V usage is TRBV6-6 and J usage is TRBJ2-1; TRBD1 aligns across 11 bases. CDR1 and CDR2 (germline): MNHNY, SVGAGI (reference sequence). J lost 6 bases, V lost 6 bases, and 4 bases had no gene match. This CDR3 has 14 residues.

The V gene is TRBV5-6, the J gene TRBJ2-6; D call uncertain. V lost 5 bases to trimming and J lost 2 bases, with 8 bases between them. The germline V gene has CDR1 SGHDT and CDR2 YYEEEE. CDR3 length equals 14 residues. CDR3 in DNA: TGTGCCAGCAGGAGAGTCCCTGGGGCCAACGTCCTGACTTTC. Its protein is CASRRVPGANVLTF.

This clonotype was seen once. This chain joins TRBV27 and TRBJ1-2; the D gene is possibly TRBD1 (6 bases). V was clipped by 3 bases and J by 4 bases, with 9 bases between them. CDR3 length equals 13 residues. Germline-derived CDR1 and CDR2 are MNHEY and SMNVEV (reference sequence). CDR3 bases: TGTGCCAGCAGTTTCGGGACAACCTATGGCTACACCTTC. As protein: CASSFGTTYGYTF.

The table lists this clonotype with a few counts. The chain couples TRBV25-1 to TRBJ2-5, with D maybe TRBD1 (6 bases). This CDR3 is built from 14 residues. Between the trimmed V and J ends, which lost 1 base and 1 base, there was a span of 7 bases. Germline lookup yields CDR1 MGHDK and CDR2 SYGVNS. The CDR3 sequence is CASSEWGPQETQYF. CDR3 coding DNA: TGTGCCAGCAGTGAATGGGGGCCCCAAGAGACCCAGTACTTC.

This clonotype was detected many times. The chain is built from TRBV29-1 and TRBJ2-7; D is ambiguous. Trimming cost V 1 base and J 2 bases, with 9 bases left between them. Germline CDR1 reads SQVTM; CDR2 reads ANQGSEA. The CDR3 runs to 13 residues. The CDR3 region is CSVEGVGAYEQYF. CDR3 sequence (DNA): TGCAGCGTTGAAGGGGTTGGGGCCTACGAGCAGTACTTC.

A note on this clonotype: One junction end does not reproduce the germline sequence, and a read error may be involved. The chain uses TRBV7-9 and TRBJ1-2; D is perhaps TRBD1 (5 bases). Germline CDR1 reads SEHNR; CDR2 reads FQNEAQ (reference sequence). The CDR3 covers 14 residues. In DNA form, the CDR3 reads TGTGCCAACAGCCCACAGGTTTCTGTTTATGGCTACACCTTC. Protein: CANSPQVSVYGYTF.

The chain carries TRBV11-1 and TRBJ2-1, with a possible D match to TRBD2 (5 bases). Germline lookup yields CDR1 SGHAT and CDR2 FQDESV (reference sequence). The CDR3 length is 13 residues. Trimming removed 6 bases from V and 9 bases from J, with 15 bases in between. The CDR3 bases are TGTGCCAGCAGGAAACTAGAATTAGGTGAGCAGTTCTTC. Encoded protein: CASRKLELGEQFF. The full variable domain, with the rest looked up from reference TRBV11-1 and TRBJ2-1, is EAEVAQSPRYKITEKSQAVAFWCDPISGHATLYWYRQILGQGPELLVQFQDESVVDDSQLPKDRFSAERLKGVDSTLKIQPAELGDSAMYLCASRKLELGEQFFGPGTRLTVL.

This chain links TRBV29-1 with TRBJ2-7, with D tentatively TRBD2 (6 bases). This CDR3 is 15 amino acids long. Trimming pared 7 bases from V and 6 bases from J, leaving 25 bases between. CDR1 is SQVTM, CDR2 ANQGSEA, per germline. This CDR3 is CSAGRQGGYGSEQYF. The DNA of the CDR3 is TGCAGCGCGGGGCGGCAGGGAGGATATGGTTCCGAGCAGTACTTC.

For this clonotype: One end of the junction fails to match germline, which may point to a read error. The V gene is TRBV3-1, the J gene TRBJ2-3; TRBD1 agrees at 7 bases. The CDR3 totals 17 residues. The V gene's germline CDR1 is LGHDT and CDR2 YNNKEL (reference sequence). In DNA form, the CDR3 reads TGTGCCAGCAGCCAGGGGACAGTCCTGGGTGGCACAGATGCGCAGTATTTT. This encodes CASSQGTVLGGTDAQYF.